A single sample gave rise to the 27 T cell receptor beta chains below, sequenced in a study of T cells expressing NK-cell markers. TCRdb reprocessed the 5' RACE reads and stores each CDR3 protein as one record, lacking DNA. Its listing shows approximately 550,000 distinct CDR3 sequences. Source material: blood T cells: a sorted CD56 or NKG2C T cell subset, CD4+ or CD8+ T cells, or bulk PBMC T cells (not recorded which). The origin of the receptors is a man between 18 and 35 years old in good health.

The rearrangement joins TRBV6-5 to TRBJ2-1. The CDR3 length is 15 residues. CDR1 is MNHEY and CDR2 is SVGAGI in the germline V gene. The CDR3 sequence is CASSYRESSWNEQFF.

The rearrangement uses TRBV5-1 and TRBJ2-1; absent DNA, TCRdb's TRBD2 call cannot be checked. The CDR3 has 14 amino acids. Germline assignment: CDR1 SGHRS and CDR2 YFSETQ. The chain's CDR3 is CASSYGPSVYEQFF.

V gene TRBV4-2 combines with J gene TRBJ2-7; without DNA, the TCRdb call of TRBD2 cannot be checked. From germline, CDR1 is LGHNA and CDR2 YNFKEQ. This CDR3 has 18 residues. CDR3: CASSQGASGSLITHEQYF.

V and J are TRBV19 and TRBJ2-6; TCRdb calls TRBD1, which cannot be checked without DNA. In germline, CDR1 is LNHDA, CDR2 SQIVND (reference sequence). The CDR3 covers 15 residues. The CDR3 reads CASSTRGPGANVLTF.

The chain is built from TRBV5-6 and TRBJ2-7; TCRdb's assignment of TRBD1 cannot be checked, as there is no DNA. Germline-derived CDR1 and CDR2 are SGHDT and YYEEEE. This CDR3 comprises 15 residues. CDR3 amino acids: CASRGRDTKAHEQYF.

The rearrangement joins TRBV12-3 or TRBV12-4 to TRBJ1-4; TCRdb returns TRBD1, unconfirmable since there is no DNA. The CDR3 has 16 amino acids. The CDR3 is CASSLGGQGRSEKLFF.

This chain joins TRBV5-1 and TRBJ1-2. The CDR3 length is 15 residues. From germline, CDR1 is SGHRS and CDR2 YFSETQ. The CDR3 sequence: CASSPLTRQVLGYTF. The full variable domain, rest sourced from reference TRBV5-1 and TRBJ1-2, is KAGVTQTPRYLIKTRGQQVTLSCSPISGHRSVSWYQQTPGQGLQFLFEYFSETQRNKGNFPGRFSGRQFSNSRSEMNVSTLELGDSALYLCASSPLTRQVLGYTFGSGTRLTVV.

The chain links TRBV5-1 to TRBJ2-6; no DNA is available, so the TRBD2 call from TCRdb remains unchecked. The CDR3 has 20 residues. The germline gives CDR1 SGHRS, CDR2 YFSETQ. CDR3: CASSLATNSLPSSGANVLTF.

The chain recombines TRBV3-1 with TRBJ2-5; TCRdb's assignment of TRBD1 cannot be checked, as there is no DNA. CDR1 and CDR2 (germline): LGHDT, YNNKEL (reference sequence). The CDR3 sequence is 14 residues long. The CDR3 sequence: CASSQSQQGETQYF.

The V gene is TRBV29-1, the J gene TRBJ1-5. The CDR3 is 14 residues long. Germline V gene lookup returns CDR1 SQVTM and CDR2 ANQGSEA. CDR3 sequence: CSVQDSNSNQPQHF.

The chain recombines TRBV12-3 or TRBV12-4 with TRBJ1-1. The CDR3 sequence is 14 residues long. CDR3 sequence: CASSFTIKSTEAFF.

The chain recombines TRBV7-6 with TRBJ2-3. The CDR3 extends over 12 amino acids. Looked up from germline, CDR1 is SGHVS and CDR2 is FNYEAQ. The CDR3 is CASSRNPDTQYF.

This chain uses TRBV11-2 with TRBJ2-1; TCRdb lists TRBD2, though no DNA is available to test this call. This CDR3 region has 18 residues. Per the germline V gene, CDR1 is SGHAT and CDR2 is FQNNGV. The chain's CDR3 is CASSQSIPDYRTYNEQFF.

The V and J genes are TRBV5-1 and TRBJ1-2. Germline-derived CDR1 and CDR2 are SGHRS and YFSETQ. The CDR3 has 13 amino acids. The CDR3 spells CASSLDDNYGYTF.

The V and J genes are TRBV5-5 and TRBJ1-6. The V gene's germline CDR1 is SGHKS and CDR2 YYEKEE (reference sequence). This CDR3 contains 15 residues. The CDR3 loop reads CASSLQAIDNSPLHF.

The rearrangement uses TRBV5-1 and TRBJ2-3; the D gene TCRdb calls, TRBD2, cannot be checked with no DNA. This CDR3 spans 15 amino acids. In germline, CDR1 is SGHRS, CDR2 YFSETQ. The CDR3 spells CASLELAGATDTQYF.

The rearrangement uses TRBV30 and TRBJ2-5; without DNA, the TCRdb call of TRBD1 cannot be checked. There are 15 residues in the CDR3. Germline CDR1 reads GTSNPN; CDR2 reads SVGIG (reference sequence). The CDR3: CAWRWGRQTQETQYF.

The chain joins TRBV6-2 or TRBV6-3 to TRBJ2-1; the D gene TCRdb calls, TRBD1, cannot be checked with no DNA. CDR3 length: 13 amino acids. Germline V gives CDR1 MNHEY, CDR2 SVGEGT. Here the CDR3 reads CASRPQGRGEQFF.

This sequence joins TRBV2 and TRBJ2-7; TCRdb's assignment of TRBD1 cannot be checked, as there is no DNA. The CDR3 sequence is 14 residues long. Germline V gives CDR1 SNHLY, CDR2 FYNNEI. CDR3 in amino acids: CASSAPDRGYEQYF.

The chain recombines TRBV4-3 with TRBJ1-5; absent DNA, TCRdb's TRBD1 call cannot be checked. Germline V CDR1 and CDR2: LGHNA, YSLEER. This CDR3 has 14 amino acids. The CDR3 is CASSQVGGGQPQHF.

V is TRBV25-1 and J is TRBJ2-7; without DNA, the TCRdb call of TRBD2 cannot be checked. The CDR3 has 15 residues. Looked up from germline, CDR1 is MGHDK and CDR2 is SYGVNS. CDR3 loop: CASSEFRYSHSEQYF.

The chain couples TRBV7-3 to TRBJ2-3; there is no DNA to check the TCRdb D call of TRBD2. Germline-derived CDR1 and CDR2 are SGHTA and FQGTGA. CDR3 size: 15 residues. CDR3 residues: CASSTSSGSIGTQYF.

The chain is built from TRBV12-3 or TRBV12-4 and TRBJ1-1; without DNA, the TCRdb call of TRBD1 cannot be checked. The CDR3 has 13 residues. CDR3 residues: CASTGTGAPRAFF.

The chain is built from TRBV7-2 and TRBJ2-5. The CDR3 loop spans 15 amino acids. The V gene's germline CDR1 is SGHTA and CDR2 FQGNSA. CDR3: CASSLVASIQETQYF.

The chain employs TRBV5-1 and TRBJ2-1. The CDR3 is 15 residues long. CDR1 is SGHRS, CDR2 YFSETQ, per germline. The CDR3 loop is CASSDHTSSYNEQFF.

The chain employs TRBV12-3 or TRBV12-4 and TRBJ2-7; TCRdb calls TRBD1, which cannot be checked without DNA. The CDR3 loop spans 15 amino acids. CDR3: CASSKTGTRSYEQYF.

This sequence joins TRBV20-1 and TRBJ2-5; TCRdb's assignment of TRBD1 cannot be checked, as there is no DNA. Germline V lookup: CDR1 DFQATT, CDR2 SNEGSKA (reference sequence). There are 13 residues in the CDR3. Here the CDR3 reads CSAPYRGRETQYF.